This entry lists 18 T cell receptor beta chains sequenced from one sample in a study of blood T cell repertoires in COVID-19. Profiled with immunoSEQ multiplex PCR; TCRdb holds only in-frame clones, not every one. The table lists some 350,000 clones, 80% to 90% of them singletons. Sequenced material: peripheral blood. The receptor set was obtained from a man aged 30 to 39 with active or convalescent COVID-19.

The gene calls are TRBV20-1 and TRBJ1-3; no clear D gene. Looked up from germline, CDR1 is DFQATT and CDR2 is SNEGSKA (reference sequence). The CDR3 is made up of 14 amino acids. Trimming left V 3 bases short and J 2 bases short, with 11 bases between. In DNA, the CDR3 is TGCAGTGCTAGTCGAGGAGAGGCTGGAAACACCATATATTTT. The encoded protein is CSASRGEAGNTIYF.

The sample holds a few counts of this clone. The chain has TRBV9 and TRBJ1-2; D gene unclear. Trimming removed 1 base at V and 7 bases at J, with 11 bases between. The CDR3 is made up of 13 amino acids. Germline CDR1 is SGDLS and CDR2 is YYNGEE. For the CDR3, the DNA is TGTGCCAGCAGCGTACCGGGGATCGGTGGCTACACCTTC. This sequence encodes CASSVPGIGGYTF.

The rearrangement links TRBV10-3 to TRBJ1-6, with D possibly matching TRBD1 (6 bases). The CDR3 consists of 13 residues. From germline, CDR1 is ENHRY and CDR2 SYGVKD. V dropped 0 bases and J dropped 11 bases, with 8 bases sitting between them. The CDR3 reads CAISESGTTPLHF. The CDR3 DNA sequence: TGTGCCATCAGTGAGTCGGGGACAACACCCCTCCACTTT.

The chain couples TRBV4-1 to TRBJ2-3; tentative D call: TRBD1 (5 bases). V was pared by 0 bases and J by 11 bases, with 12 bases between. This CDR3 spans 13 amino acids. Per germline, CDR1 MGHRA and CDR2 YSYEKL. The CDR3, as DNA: TGCGCCAGCAGCCAAGAATACCCTCAGGGGCAGTATTTT. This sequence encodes CASSQEYPQGQYF.

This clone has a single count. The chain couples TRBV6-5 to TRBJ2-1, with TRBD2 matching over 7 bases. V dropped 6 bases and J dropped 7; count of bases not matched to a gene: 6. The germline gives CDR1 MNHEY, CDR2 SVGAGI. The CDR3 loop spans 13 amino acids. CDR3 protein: CASRVGGRNEQFF. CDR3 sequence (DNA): TGTGCCAGCAGGGTGGGGGGGAGAAATGAGCAGTTCTTC.

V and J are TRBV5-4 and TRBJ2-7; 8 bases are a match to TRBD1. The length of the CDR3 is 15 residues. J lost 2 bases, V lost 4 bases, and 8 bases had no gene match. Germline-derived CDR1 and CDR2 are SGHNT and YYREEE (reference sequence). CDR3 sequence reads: CASSPGTGITYEQYF. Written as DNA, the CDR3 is TGTGCCAGCAGCCCCGGGACAGGCATTACCTACGAGCAGTACTTC.

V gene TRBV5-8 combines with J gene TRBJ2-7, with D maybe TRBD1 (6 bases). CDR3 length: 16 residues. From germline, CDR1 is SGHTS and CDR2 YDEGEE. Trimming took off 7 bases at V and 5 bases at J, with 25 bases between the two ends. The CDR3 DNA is TGTGCCAGCCGACGTCGCCTACAGGGAAAAAACAACGAGCAGTACTTC. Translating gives CASRRRLQGKNNEQYF.

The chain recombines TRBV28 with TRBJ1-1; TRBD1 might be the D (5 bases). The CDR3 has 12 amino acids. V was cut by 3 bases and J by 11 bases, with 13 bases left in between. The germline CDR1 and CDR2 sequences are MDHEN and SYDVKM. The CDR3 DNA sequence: TGTGCCAGCAGTTTTCCCACAGGTGGGGCTTTCTTT. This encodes CASSFPTGGAFF.

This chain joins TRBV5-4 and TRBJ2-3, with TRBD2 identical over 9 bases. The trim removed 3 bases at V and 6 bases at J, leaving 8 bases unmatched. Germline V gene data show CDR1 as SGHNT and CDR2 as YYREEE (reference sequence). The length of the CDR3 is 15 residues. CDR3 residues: CASSSKGAGGDTQYF. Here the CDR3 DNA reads TGTGCCAGCAGCTCCAAGGGGGCGGGGGGGGATACGCAGTATTTT.

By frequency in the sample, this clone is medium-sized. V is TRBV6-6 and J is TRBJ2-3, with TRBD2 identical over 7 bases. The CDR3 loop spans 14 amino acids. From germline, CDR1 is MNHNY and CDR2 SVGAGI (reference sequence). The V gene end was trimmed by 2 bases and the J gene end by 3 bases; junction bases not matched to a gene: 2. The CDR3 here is CASSYPAGTDTQYF. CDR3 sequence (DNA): TGTGCCAGCAGTTACCCAGCGGGGACAGATACGCAGTATTTT.

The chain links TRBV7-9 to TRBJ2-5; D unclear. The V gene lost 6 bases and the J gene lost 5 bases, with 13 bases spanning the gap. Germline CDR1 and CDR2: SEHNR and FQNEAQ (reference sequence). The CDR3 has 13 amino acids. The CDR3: CASRLPTAETQYF. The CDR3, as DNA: TGTGCCAGCAGACTGCCCACCGCGGAGACCCAGTACTTC. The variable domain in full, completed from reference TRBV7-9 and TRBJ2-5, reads DTGVSQNPRHKITKRGQNVTFRCDPISEHNRLYWYRQTLGQGPEFLTYFQNEAQLEKSRLLSDRFSAERPKGSFSTLEIQRTEQGDSAMYLCASRLPTAETQYFGPGTRLLVL.

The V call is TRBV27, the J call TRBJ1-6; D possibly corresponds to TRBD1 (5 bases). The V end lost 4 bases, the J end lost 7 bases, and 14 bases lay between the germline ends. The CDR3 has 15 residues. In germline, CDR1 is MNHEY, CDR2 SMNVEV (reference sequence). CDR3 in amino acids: CASSWSGGMNSPLHF. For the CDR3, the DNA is TGTGCCAGCAGTTGGTCCGGGGGGATGAATTCACCCCTCCACTTT.

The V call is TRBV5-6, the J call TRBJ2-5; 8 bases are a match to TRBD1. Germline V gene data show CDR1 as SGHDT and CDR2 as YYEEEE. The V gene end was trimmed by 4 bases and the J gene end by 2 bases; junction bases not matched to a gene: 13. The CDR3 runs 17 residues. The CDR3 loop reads CASSHAQGAMGQETQYF. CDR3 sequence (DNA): TGTGCCAGCAGCCACGCCCAGGGGGCGATGGGTCAAGAGACCCAGTACTTC.

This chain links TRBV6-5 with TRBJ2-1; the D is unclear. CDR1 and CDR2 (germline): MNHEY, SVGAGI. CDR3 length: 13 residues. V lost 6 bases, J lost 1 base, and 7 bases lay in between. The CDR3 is CASRRSSYNEQFF. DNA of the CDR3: TGTGCCAGCAGGCGGTCTTCCTACAATGAGCAGTTCTTC.

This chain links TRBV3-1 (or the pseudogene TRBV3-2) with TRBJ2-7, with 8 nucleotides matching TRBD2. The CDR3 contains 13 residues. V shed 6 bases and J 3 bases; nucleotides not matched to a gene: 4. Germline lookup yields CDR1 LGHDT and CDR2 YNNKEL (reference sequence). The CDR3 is CASRILAVYEQYF. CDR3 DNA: TGTGCCAGCAGAATACTAGCGGTCTACGAGCAGTACTTC.

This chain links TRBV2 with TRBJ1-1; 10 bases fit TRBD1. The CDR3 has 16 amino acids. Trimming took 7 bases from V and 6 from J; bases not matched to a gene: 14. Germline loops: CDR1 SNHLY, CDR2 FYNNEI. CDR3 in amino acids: CASTWYMDRGTSEAFF. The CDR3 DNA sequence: TGTGCCAGCACGTGGTATATGGACAGGGGGACGTCTGAAGCTTTCTTT.

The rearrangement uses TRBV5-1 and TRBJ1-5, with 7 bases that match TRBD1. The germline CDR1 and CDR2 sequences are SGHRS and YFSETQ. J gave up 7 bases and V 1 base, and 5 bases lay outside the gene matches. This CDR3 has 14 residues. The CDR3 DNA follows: TGCGCCAGCAGCTTGACAGGGGTTGGACAGCCCCAGCATTTT. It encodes CASSLTGVGQPQHF.

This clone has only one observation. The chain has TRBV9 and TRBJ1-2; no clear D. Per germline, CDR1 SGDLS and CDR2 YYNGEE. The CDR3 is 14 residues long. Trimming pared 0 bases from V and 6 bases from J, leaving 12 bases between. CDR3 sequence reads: CASSVAGYTNGYTF. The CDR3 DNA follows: TGTGCCAGCAGCGTAGCTGGGTATACTAATGGCTACACCTTC.